Given below is one T cell receptor beta chain in context. Antigen unknown. This entry is derived from a study of OX40 agonist ivuxolimab in advanced cancers. The overall study: The patients received ivuxolimab by intravenous route every 2 weeks at 0.01 to 10 mg/kg. Averaging 60 years in age, with a range of about 23 to 90, the cohort was about 83% male. Regarding the study as a whole: No antigen was identified for the clonally expanded peripheral T cells.

This CDR3 has 11 residues. V was trimmed by 6 bases and J by 0 bases, leaving 2 bases between them. CDR1 is MDHEN and CDR2 is SYDVKM in the germline V gene. Data came from immunoSEQ multiplex PCR; TCRdb stores just in-frame clones and leaves some out. The profile shows some 44,000 clones, around 80% of them singletons. This specimen consisted of CD4+ or CD8+ T cells sorted from blood, obtained in a trial of the OX40 agonist ivuxolimab. The V call is TRBV28, the J call TRBJ1-1; D not resolved. This sequence was found in an adult with an advanced solid tumor such as melanoma, head and neck, liver or kidney cancer. CDR3 coding DNA: TGTGCCAGCAGAGTGAACACTGAAGCTTTCTTT. Translated: CASRVNTEAFF.